This entry lists 20 T cell receptor beta chains sequenced from one sample in a study of cytomegalovirus exposure and HLA in healthy donors. PCR primers comprised 60 Vbeta and 13 Jbeta primers. Libraries were prepared by immunoSEQ multiplex PCR; TCRdb keeps only in-frame clonotypes and omits some of them. The table has approximately 80,000 clones, roughly 64% seen once. The sample was PBMCs. These receptors originate from a woman aged 40 to 50 in good health and CMV-seropositive.

The gene calls are TRBV4-3 and TRBJ2-3; TRBD2 aligns across 14 bases. The ends lost 3 bases at V and 7 bases at J; junction bases unmatched: 15. The CDR3 is made up of 19 amino acids. Germline CDR1 LGHNA, CDR2 YSLEER. The CDR3 here is CASSQDPPGLAGASYTQYF. The CDR3 bases are TGCGCCAGCAGCCAGGATCCTCCGGGACTAGCGGGGGCCTCTTATACGCAGTATTTT.

This clone came up a few times. J is TRBJ2-1 and V is TRBV4-2; TRBD2 might be the D (5 bases). Germline assignment: CDR1 LGHNA and CDR2 YNFKEQ. The CDR3 spans 16 residues. V was trimmed by 1 base and J by 3 bases, leaving 13 bases between them. The CDR3: CASSQGSQRNYNEQFF. DNA of the CDR3: TGTGCCAGCAGCCAAGGCTCTCAGCGGAACTACAATGAGCAGTTCTTC.

J is TRBJ1-4 and V is TRBV27; D unresolved. CDR3 length: 16 amino acids. Germline assignment: CDR1 MNHEY and CDR2 SMNVEV (reference sequence). Trimming cost V 5 bases and J 5 bases, with 18 bases left between them. The CDR3: CASSHDGSNTNEKLFF. The CDR3, as DNA: TGTGCCAGCAGTCACGACGGGTCGAATACCAATGAAAAACTGTTTTTT.

The chain has TRBV5-6 and TRBJ2-1; TRBD1 aligns across 9 bases. The germline V gene encodes CDR1 SGHDT and CDR2 YYEEEE. Trimming cost V 7 bases and J 1 base; bases outside gene matches: 0. CDR3 length: 13 amino acids. The CDR3 spells CASGQGSYNEQFF. CDR3 sequence (DNA): TGTGCCAGCGGACAGGGGTCCTACAATGAGCAGTTCTTC.

The V and J genes are TRBV19 and TRBJ2-2, with TRBD1 as a possible D gene (7 bases). Trimming cost V 3 bases and J 5 bases, with 13 bases left between them. In germline, CDR1 is LNHDA, CDR2 SQIVND (reference sequence). This CDR3 is 15 amino acids long. The CDR3 spells CASSMGRGVTGELFF. CDR3 coding DNA: TGTGCCAGTAGTATGGGCAGGGGGGTTACCGGGGAGCTGTTTTTT.

This chain connects TRBV29-1 to TRBJ2-1; 7 bases map to TRBD1. The length of the CDR3 is 11 residues. Germline V gives CDR1 SQVTM, CDR2 ANQGSEA. Trimming at V came to 4 bases and at J to 9 bases, leaving 3 bases not matched to a gene. CDR3 loop: CSVVGGLEQFF. The CDR3 DNA reads TGCAGCGTTGTAGGGGGCCTTGAGCAGTTCTTC.

This clone was seen more than once but under ten times. The rearrangement uses TRBV18 and TRBJ1-2, with D possibly TRBD1 on 6 matching bases. Trimming took off 3 bases at V and 4 bases at J, with 12 bases between the two ends. The CDR3 covers 14 residues. CDR1 KGHSH and CDR2 LQKENI come from the germline V gene. In DNA, the CDR3 is TGTGCCAGCTCACCTCCGACAGGCTCCTATGGCTACACCTTC. It specifies CASSPPTGSYGYTF.

This chain connects TRBV2 to TRBJ1-2; 8 bases align to TRBD1. The ends lost 8 bases at V and 8 bases at J; junction bases unmatched: 16. CDR1 is SNHLY, CDR2 FYNNEI, per germline. The CDR3 spans 15 residues. The CDR3: CASGPGQGDRVGYTF. The CDR3 nucleotides are TGTGCCAGCGGCCCCGGACAGGGAGATCGCGTAGGCTACACCTTC.

This clone turned up a few times. The chain couples TRBV28 to TRBJ2-3; TRBD1 aligns across 7 bases. From germline, CDR1 is MDHEN and CDR2 SYDVKM. V shed 5 bases, J shed 3 bases, and the junction held 5 bases outside the gene matches. The CDR3 spans 14 residues. Here the CDR3 DNA reads TGTGCCAGCAGTGCACAGACAGGGACAGATACGCAGTATTTT. It translates to CASSAQTGTDTQYF.

The rearrangement links TRBV19 to TRBJ2-7, with TRBD2 identical over 7 bases. CDR1 and CDR2 from the germline V gene are LNHDA and SQIVND (reference sequence). Trimming at V came to 8 bases and at J to 5 bases, leaving 12 bases not matched to a gene. The CDR3 totals 14 residues. The CDR3 loop is CASQDGTTRDEQYF. CDR3 in DNA: TGTGCCAGTCAAGACGGGACTACCAGGGACGAGCAGTACTTC.

J is TRBJ1-1 and V is TRBV19; D is perhaps TRBD1 (6 bases). The CDR3 is 14 amino acids. V lost 7 bases and J lost 1, with 13 bases in between. Germline CDR1 LNHDA, CDR2 SQIVND (reference sequence). CDR3 in DNA: TGTGCCAGTAACCAGGGGACCAAGAACACTGAAGCTTTCTTT. Protein sequence: CASNQGTKNTEAFF.

The rearrangement uses TRBV10-3 and TRBJ2-2, with 12 bases fitting TRBD2. This CDR3 has 16 residues. Germline loops: CDR1 ENHRY, CDR2 SYGVKD. V lost 5 bases, J lost 1 base, and 2 bases stayed unmatched. The DNA for the CDR3 is TGTGCCATCAGTAGGGGACTAGCGGGGAACACCGGGGAGCTGTTTTTT. Translating gives CAISRGLAGNTGELFF.

The chain uses TRBV2 and TRBJ2-5, with TRBD2 matching 11 bases. The DNA end is more similar to TRBJ2-7, so the J call may be wrong. Germline CDR1 and CDR2: SNHLY and FYNNEI. The CDR3 totals 13 residues. The CDR3 nucleotides are TGTGCCACCTTTAGCGGGAGGGGCTACGAGCAGTACTTC. Encoded protein: CATFSGRGYEQYF.

The chain is built from TRBV7-2 and TRBJ2-2; 10 bases agree with TRBD2. The V gene's germline CDR1 is SGHTA and CDR2 FQGNSA. V shed 0 bases, J shed 7 bases, and the junction held 8 bases outside the gene matches. The CDR3 sequence is 17 residues long. The CDR3 bases are TGTGCCAGCAGCTTAGCCCCTAGGCCTAGCGGGAGCGGGGAGCTGTTTTTT. This translates into CASSLAPRPSGSGELFF. The entire variable domain, with the rest obtained from reference TRBV7-2 and TRBJ2-2, is as follows: GAGVSQSPSNKVTEKGKDVELRCDPISGHTALYWYRQSLGQGLEFLIYFQGNSAPDKSGLPSDRFSAERTGGSVSTLTIQRTQQEDSAVYLCASSLAPRPSGSGELFFGEGSRLTVL.

The chain's CDR3 is CASSLGTTYNEQFF. DNA of the CDR3: TGTGCCAGCAGCTTAGGGACTACTTACAATGAGCAGTTCTTC. J is TRBJ2-1 and V is TRBV11-2; possible D gene TRBD2, 6 bases. Germline CDR1 SGHAT, CDR2 FQNNGV. Trimming shortened V by 1 base and J by 4 bases, and 8 bases separated the two germline ends. This CDR3 has 14 residues.

This clone is a singleton in its sample. The CDR3 nucleotides are TGTGCCAGCAGTGGACTGGTTACCTACGAGCAGTACTTC. It translates to CASSGLVTYEQYF. This chain joins TRBV27 and TRBJ2-7, with TRBD2 as a possible D gene (5 bases). Trimming stripped 5 bases from V and 2 bases from J, with 10 bases between. The CDR3 loop spans 13 amino acids. Germline-derived CDR1 and CDR2 are MNHEY and SMNVEV (reference sequence).

Only one count was recorded for this clone. The J gene is TRBJ1-2, the V gene TRBV18, with 7 bases aligning to TRBD1. This CDR3 spans 14 amino acids. CDR1 KGHSH and CDR2 LQKENI come from the germline V gene. J was trimmed by 4 bases and V by 3 bases; bases with no gene match: 5. DNA of the CDR3: TGTGCCAGCTCACCTGTCGACAGGGCCTATGGCTACACCTTC. It codes for CASSPVDRAYGYTF. Variable domain in full (rest from reference TRBV18 and TRBJ1-2): NAGVMQNPRHLVRRRGQEARLRCSPMKGHSHVYWYRQLPEEGLKFMVYLQKENIIDESGMPKERFSAEFPKEGPSILRIQQVVRGDSAAYFCASSPVDRAYGYTFGSGTRLTVV.

This chain uses TRBV2 with TRBJ1-2; 9 bases map to TRBD1. The CDR3 consists of 13 residues. After removal of 5 bases from V and 7 bases from J, the junction contained 5 bases not matched to a gene. Germline lookup yields CDR1 SNHLY and CDR2 FYNNEI. In DNA, the CDR3 is TGTGCCAGCAGTTTACAGGGGGCGAGTGGCTACACCTTC. It encodes CASSLQGASGYTF.

The chain uses TRBV6-5 and TRBJ2-7; 9 bases align to TRBD2. Germline lookup yields CDR1 MNHEY and CDR2 SVGAGI. The CDR3 consists of 14 residues. The ends lost 7 bases at V and 6 bases at J; junction bases unmatched: 10. DNA for the CDR3: TGTGCCAGCAATCCCGGGACTAGCTTCTCCGAGCAGTACTTC. Translated: CASNPGTSFSEQYF.

The chain recombines TRBV5-4 with TRBJ2-1; tentatively, D is TRBD2 (6 bases). The V gene's germline CDR1 is SGHNT and CDR2 YYREEE (reference sequence). The CDR3 covers 13 residues. Trimming shortened V by 4 bases and J by 15 bases, and 20 bases separated the two germline ends. This chain's CDR3 is CASSGTRDGILFF. The CDR3 DNA is TGTGCCAGCAGCGGGACTCGAGACGGAATACTGTTCTTC.